This is a list of T cell receptor beta chains from one sample in a study of neurological immune-mediated disorders. TCRdb reanalysed the 5' RACE reads using MiXCR and keeps one entry per CDR3 protein. This table has around 31,000 distinct CDR3 sequences, about 4.1% appearing once. What was sequenced was CD4+ T cells from blood. These receptors all stem from a woman between 40 and 50 years old in good health. CDR3s include the opening cysteine and the closing phenylalanine or tryptophan. Fields, in order: clone size, CDR3 length, V gene, D gene, J gene, CDR3 protein, CDR3 DNA. A D gene is named only where the DNA matches it firmly. Size values are once, few and many counts, or a class for expanded clones, and some rows have none.

many	13	TRBV5-1	TRBD1	TRBJ1-1	CASSSPGQGEAFF	TGCGCCAGCAGCTCGCCGGGACAGGGAGAAGCTTTCTTT
many	12	TRBV27	.	TRBJ2-7	CASSLRGGEQYF	TGTGCCAGCAGTTTAAGGGGTGGCGAGCAGTACTTC
many	15	TRBV11-2	.	TRBJ1-1	CASSLTGYSNTEAFF	TGTGCCAGCAGCTTGACAGGTTACTCGAACACTGAAGCTTTCTTT
.	13	TRBV30	.	TRBJ1-1	CAWNRGMNTEAFF	TGTGCCTGGAATAGGGGTATGAACACTGAAGCTTTCTTT
many	13	TRBV12-3/TRBV12-4	.	TRBJ1-1	CASSFVEGTEAFF	TGTGCCAGCAGTTTCGTGGAGGGGACTGAAGCTTTCTTT
many	17	TRBV2	TRBD1	TRBJ1-3	CATSGTAKPFSGNTIYF	TGTGCCACCTCCGGGACAGCAAAGCCCTTCTCTGGAAACACCATATATTTT
many	14	TRBV11-2	.	TRBJ1-1	CASRNIHRASEAFF	TGTGCCAGCAGGAATATACACAGGGCCTCTGAAGCTTTCTTT
many	21	TRBV5-1	TRBD1	TRBJ1-5	CASSLLPLDWDRGLGNQPQHF	TGCGCCAGCAGCTTGCTACCCTTAGACTGGGACAGGGGGCTGGGCAATCAGCCCCAGCATTTT
many	14	TRBV9	.	TRBJ2-2	CASSVTGVRGELFF	TGTGCCAGCAGCGTAACCGGGGTACGGGGGGAGCTGTTTTTT
many	19	TRBV28	TRBD2	TRBJ2-5	CASSLGPGLAGGKQETQYF	TGTGCCAGCAGTTTAGGTCCGGGACTAGCGGGAGGGAAACAAGAGACCCAGTACTTC
many	14	TRBV12-3/TRBV12-4	TRBD1	TRBJ1-2	CASSTTGVKYGYTF	TGTGCCAGCAGCACCACAGGGGTAAAATATGGCTACACCTTC
many	15	TRBV5-5	.	TRBJ1-5	CASRTGVRRDQPQHF	TGTGCCAGCCGGACGGGAGTAAGGAGGGATCAGCCCCAGCATTTT
many	16	TRBV5-1	.	TRBJ1-1	CASSLELAGSGTEAFF	TGCGCCAGCAGCTTGGAGCTGGCAGGGAGTGGCACTGAAGCTTTCTTT
many	14	TRBV20-1	TRBD1	TRBJ1-2	CSASRTGGNYGYTF	TGCAGTGCTAGTAGGACAGGGGGGAACTATGGCTACACCTTC
many	11	TRBV5-1	.	TRBJ2-1	CASTYYNEQFF	TGCGCCAGCACATATTACAATGAGCAGTTCTTC
many	13	TRBV20-1	TRBD2	TRBJ2-3	CSARGLAVNTQYF	TGCAGTGCTAGAGGACTAGCGGTGAATACGCAGTATTTT
many	14	TRBV5-5	TRBD2	TRBJ2-5	CASSRRELGGTQYF	TGTGCCAGCAGCCGGCGGGAGCTGGGGGGGACCCAGTACTTC
many	11	TRBV10-3	.	TRBJ1-2	CAISGGDHYTF	TGTGCCATCAGTGGTGGGGATCACTACACCTTC
many	13	TRBV5-1	.	TRBJ2-4	CASSPDGKNIQYF	TGCGCCAGCAGCCCTGACGGAAAAAACATTCAGTACTTC
many	14	TRBV5-1	TRBD1	TRBJ2-5	CASSLGVGGETQYF	TGCGCCAGCAGCTTGGGCGTAGGGGGCGAGACCCAGTACTTC
many	18	TRBV7-9	TRBD2	TRBJ2-7	CASSLVLAGEGSSYEQYF	TGTGCCAGCAGCTTAGTACTAGCGGGAGAGGGAAGCTCCTACGAGCAGTACTTC
many	12	TRBV12-3/TRBV12-4	.	TRBJ2-3	CASRVGTDTQYF	TGTGCCAGCAGGGTGGGTACAGATACGCAGTATTTT
many	14	TRBV6-5	.	TRBJ2-1	CASSSRYNYNEQFF	TGTGCCAGCAGTTCAAGGTATAATTACAATGAGCAGTTCTTC
many	15	TRBV20-1	.	TRBJ1-3	CSARGSSGSGNTIYF	TGCAGTGCTAGAGGGAGCAGTGGGTCTGGAAACACCATATATTTT
many	14	TRBV5-1	.	TRBJ1-4	CASSLDLKNEKLFF	TGCGCCAGCAGCTTGGACCTAAAGAATGAAAAACTGTTTTTT
many	15	TRBV5-1	TRBD1	TRBJ2-2	CASSQGQGYTGELFF	TGCGCCAGCAGCCAGGGACAGGGGTACACCGGGGAGCTGTTTTTT
many	15	TRBV20-1	.	TRBJ1-1	CSALPGLQQGTEAFF	TGCAGTGCTTTACCCGGACTGCAGCAGGGAACTGAAGCTTTCTTT
many	17	TRBV25-1	.	TRBJ1-3	CASRPVGHRDNGNTIYF	TGTGCCAGCAGGCCAGTGGGGCACAGGGATAATGGAAACACCATATATTTT
many	15	TRBV20-1	TRBD2	TRBJ2-7	CSATPTSGSPYEQYF	TGCAGTGCTACACCCACTAGCGGTTCCCCCTACGAGCAGTACTTC
many	18	TRBV20-1	TRBD2	TRBJ2-3	CSARERTGGSGSPGTQYF	TGCAGTGCTAGAGAGCGCACCGGCGGTAGCGGGTCGCCCGGTACGCAGTATTTT
many	17	TRBV3-1	TRBD1	TRBJ1-5	CASSQGHGRGLNQPQHF	TGTGCCAGCAGCCAAGGTCATGGCAGGGGGCTTAATCAGCCCCAGCATTTT
medium-sized	12	TRBV6-1	TRBD2	TRBJ2-1	CASSVERGEQFF	TGTGCCAGCAGTGTCGAGCGGGGGGAGCAGTTCTTC
many	17	TRBV10-3	TRBD1	TRBJ1-1	CAISESGTGGRSTEAFF	TGTGCCATCAGTGAGTCGGGGACAGGGGGCAGGAGCACTGAAGCTTTCTTT
many	13	TRBV5-1	.	TRBJ1-1	CASSPGGWTEAFF	TGCGCCAGCAGCCCGGGGGGGTGGACTGAAGCTTTCTTT
many	15	TRBV5-1	TRBD1	TRBJ1-1	CASSYGGTGGGEAFF	TGCGCCAGCAGCTACGGTGGGACAGGGGGGGGTGAAGCTTTCTTT
many	15	TRBV7-8	TRBD2	TRBJ2-1	CASSLARTSLGEQFF	TGTGCCAGCAGCTTAGCGCGGACTAGTTTGGGTGAGCAGTTCTTC
many	16	TRBV5-5	.	TRBJ2-6	CASSLVQGSGANVLTF	TGTGCCAGCAGCTTGGTGCAGGGGTCTGGGGCCAACGTCCTGACTTTC
many	15	TRBV5-1	TRBD1	TRBJ1-1	CASSWGQGMNTEAFF	TGCGCCAGCAGCTGGGGACAGGGAATGAACACTGAAGCTTTCTTT
many	13	TRBV5-1	.	TRBJ2-7	CASSSRTAGEQYF	TGCGCCAGCAGCTCTAGGACAGCAGGCGAGCAGTACTTC
.	19	TRBV6-5	.	TRBJ1-3	CASSYYTGVASSSGNTIYF	TGTGCCAGCAGTTACTATACGGGTGTAGCCTCAAGCTCTGGAAACACCATATATTTT
many	14	TRBV28	TRBD1	TRBJ2-1	CASSLRGRRNEQFF	TGTGCCAGCAGTTTAAGGGGGCGCAGAAATGAGCAGTTCTTC
many	13	TRBV20-1	.	TRBJ1-5	CSASLGMNQPQHF	TGCAGTGCTAGTTTGGGGATGAATCAGCCCCAGCATTTT
many	15	TRBV19	TRBD2	TRBJ2-1	CASRGLRGSYNEQFF	TGTGCCAGTAGGGGACTACGGGGGAGCTACAATGAGCAGTTCTTC
many	14	TRBV5-1	TRBD1	TRBJ1-2	CASSLDGQGGGYTF	TGCGCCAGCAGCTTGGACGGACAGGGGGGTGGCTACACCTTC
many	12	TRBV4-1	.	TRBJ2-3	CASSQVQDTQYF	TGCGCCAGCAGCCAAGTCCAGGATACGCAGTATTTT
many	16	TRBV27	.	TRBJ1-4	CASSLGPGRGNEKLFF	TGTGCCAGCAGTTTAGGGCCGGGACGGGGTAATGAAAAACTGTTTTTT
many	15	TRBV11-2	.	TRBJ2-3	CASSPTGLSTDTQYF	TGTGCCAGCAGCCCTACAGGGTTAAGCACAGATACGCAGTATTTT
many	12	TRBV5-1	.	TRBJ2-7	CASSLASGEQYF	TGCGCCAGCAGCTTGGCGTCGGGAGAGCAGTACTTC
once	14	TRBV5-1	.	TRBJ1-1	CASSSPGTNTEAFF	TGCGCCAGCAGTTCGCCCGGGACGAACACTGAAGCTTTCTTT
many	13	TRBV5-1	.	TRBJ2-1	CASSLDLFDEQFF	TGCGCCAGCAGCTTGGATCTCTTCGATGAGCAGTTCTTC